These 12 T cell receptor beta chains came from one sample sequenced in a study of identical twins. TCRdb re-called the 5' RACE reads with MiXCR, one entry per CDR3 protein. The table includes around 650,000 distinct CDR3 sequences, about 7% detected once. These same data were also listed under a study on yellow fever vaccine responses in identical twins.

Source material: PBMCs. The receptors stem from a woman under 30 in good health.

The chain employs TRBV7-9 and TRBJ2-1, with a tentative D call TRBD1 (5 bases). From germline, CDR1 is SEHNR and CDR2 FQNEAQ (reference sequence). The CDR3 consists of 13 residues. The V gene lost 2 bases and the J gene lost 7 bases, with 9 bases spanning the gap. The CDR3 nucleotides are TGTGCCAGCAGCTTAATCAGGGATAATGAGCAGTTCTTC. The encoded protein is CASSLIRDNEQFF. The full variable domain, with the rest looked up from reference TRBV7-9 and TRBJ2-1, is DTGVSQNPRHKITKRGQNVTFRCDPISEHNRLYWYRQTLGQGPEFLTYFQNEAQLEKSRLLSDRFSAERPKGSFSTLEIQRTEQGDSAMYLCASSLIRDNEQFFGPGTRLTVL.

In this sample, this clonotype turned up many times. The chain employs TRBV6-6 and TRBJ1-5; unclear D gene. V lost 6 bases, J lost 4 bases, and 10 bases lay in between. CDR3 length: 13 residues. Germline values: CDR1 MNHNY, CDR2 SVGAGI (reference sequence). The CDR3 reads CASSPTENQPQHF. Written as DNA, the CDR3 is TGTGCCAGCAGCCCCACAGAAAATCAGCCCCAGCATTTT.

The rearrangement joins TRBV6-1 to TRBJ2-7, with 11 nucleotides matching TRBD2. Trimming cost V 7 bases and J 5 bases; bases outside gene matches: 7. Germline V gives CDR1 MNHNS, CDR2 SASEGT. This CDR3 contains 14 residues. DNA for the CDR3: TGTGCCAGCAAACTAGCGGGAGTCCAGGACGAGCAGTACTTC. It translates to CASKLAGVQDEQYF.

The CDR3 coding sequence is TGCGCCAGCAGCACCCTTATAGAGGCCGGGGAGCTGTTTTTT. It translates to CASSTLIEAGELFF. This rearrangement joins TRBV5-1 to TRBJ2-2; D is ambiguous. V was cut by 4 bases and J by 6 bases, with 13 bases left in between. CDR1 is SGHRS, CDR2 YFSETQ, per germline. The CDR3 covers 14 residues.

This clonotype came up a few times. CDR3: CASSPPDGYEQYF. The DNA of the CDR3 is TGTGCCAGCTCACCACCGGACGGCTACGAGCAGTACTTC. The chain couples TRBV18 to TRBJ2-7; D not certain. CDR1 and CDR2 from the germline V gene are KGHSH and LQKENI. The V and J ends lost 0 bases and 3 bases respectively, with 6 bases between them. The CDR3 loop spans 13 amino acids. Supplemented by reference TRBV18 and TRBJ2-7, the full variable domain reads NAGVMQNPRHLVRRRGQEARLRCSPMKGHSHVYWYRQLPEEGLKFMVYLQKENIIDESGMPKERFSAEFPKEGPSILRIQQVVRGDSAAYFCASSPPDGYEQYFGPGTRLTVT.

The chain recombines TRBV7-6 with TRBJ1-1; 9 bases align to TRBD1. The CDR3 has 15 residues. V shed 5 bases, J shed 5 bases, and the junction held 9 bases outside the gene matches. CDR1 and CDR2 from the germline V gene are SGHVS and FNYEAQ. Here the CDR3 DNA reads TGTGCCAGCAGCCTCTCTCTTGGGACAGGGACTGAAGCTTTCTTT. Amino acid sequence: CASSLSLGTGTEAFF.

Remarks on this clonotype: Its ends do not fully match the called genes, so a read error is possible. CDR3 sequence reads: CASCLRVFGAGGEETQYF. DNA of the CDR3: TGTGCCAGCTGTTTACGTGTTTTTGGAGCGGGGGGAGAGGAGACCCAGTACTTC. The chain couples TRBV12-3 or TRBV12-4 to TRBJ2-5; 9 bases are shared with TRBD2. There are 18 residues in the CDR3.

This clonotype has ten or more counts. The rearrangement joins TRBV29-1 to TRBJ2-1; TRBD2 agrees at 14 bases. Per the germline V gene, CDR1 is SQVTM and CDR2 is ANQGSEA. The CDR3 extends over 16 amino acids. V shed 1 base, J shed 4 bases, and the junction held 3 bases outside the gene matches. The CDR3 loop reads CSVEGLAGGPYNEQFF. The CDR3 region has the DNA TGCAGCGTTGAAGGACTAGCGGGGGGGCCTTACAATGAGCAGTTCTTC.

This clonotype was detected only a few times. The rearrangement links TRBV29-1 to TRBJ1-3; 8 positions agree with TRBD1. V lost 0 bases, J lost 6 bases, and 19 bases stayed unmatched. The CDR3 totals 19 residues. The germline CDR1 and CDR2 sequences are SQVTM and ANQGSEA. CDR3 in DNA: TGCAGCGTTGAAGATCGGGGGGGACAGGCTCTCCGAAGCGCAAACACCATATATTTT. Protein product: CSVEDRGGQALRSANTIYF. Variable domain in full (rest from reference TRBV29-1 and TRBJ1-3): SAVISQKPSRDICQRGTSLTIQCQVDSQVTMMFWYRQQPGQSLTLIATANQGSEATYESGFVIDKFPISRPNLTFSTLTVSNMSPEDSSIYLCSVEDRGGQALRSANTIYFGEGSWLTVV.

There are many counts of this clonotype. The chain combines TRBV4-1 with TRBJ2-4; a weak D match, TRBD2 (5 bases). V was trimmed by 0 bases and J by 8 bases, leaving 14 bases between them. CDR1 is MGHRA and CDR2 is YSYEKL in the germline V gene. The CDR3 has 15 amino acids. The DNA of the CDR3 is TGCGCCAGCAGCCAAGATACTAGTGATTCGGACATTCAGTACTTC. Translating gives CASSQDTSDSDIQYF.

The table lists this clonotype with a few counts. The gene calls are TRBV7-9 and TRBJ2-2; 7 bases agree with TRBD1. The germline gives CDR1 SEHNR, CDR2 FQNEAQ (reference sequence). The J segment lost 3 bases and the V segment lost 1 base, leaving 2 bases of the junction unmatched. The CDR3 loop spans 15 amino acids. The DNA for the CDR3 is TGTGCCAGCAGCTTAGATGACAGGGACACCGGGGAGCTGTTTTTT. It is translated as CASSLDDRDTGELFF.

This clonotype appeared many times. This chain connects TRBV20-1 to TRBJ2-1; TRBD2 agrees at 7 bases. This CDR3 is built from 16 residues. The junction had 10 bases not matched to a gene; V was cut back by 3 bases and J by 2 bases. Per germline, CDR1 DFQATT and CDR2 SNEGSKA (reference sequence). The CDR3 DNA follows: TGCAGTGCTAGGGTAGGCGGGGGATCTACCTACAATGAGCAGTTCTTC. Translation gives CSARVGGGSTYNEQFF.